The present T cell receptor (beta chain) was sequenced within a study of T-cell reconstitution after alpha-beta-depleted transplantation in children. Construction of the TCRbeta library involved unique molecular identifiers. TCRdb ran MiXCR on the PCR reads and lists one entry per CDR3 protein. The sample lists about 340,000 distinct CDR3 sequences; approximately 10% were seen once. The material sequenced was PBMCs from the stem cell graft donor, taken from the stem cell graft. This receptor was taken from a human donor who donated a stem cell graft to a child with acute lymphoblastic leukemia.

The DNA for the CDR3 is TGTGCCAGCAGCGACCGGAGTCCTAAGGCCGGGGAGCTGTTTTTT. It yields the protein CASSDRSPKAGELFF. This chain uses TRBV7-2 with TRBJ2-2; D is ambiguous. This CDR3 comprises 15 residues. The germline V and J ends were trimmed by 5 bases and 6 bases, with 16 bases remaining between them. From germline, CDR1 is SGHTA and CDR2 FQGNSA.